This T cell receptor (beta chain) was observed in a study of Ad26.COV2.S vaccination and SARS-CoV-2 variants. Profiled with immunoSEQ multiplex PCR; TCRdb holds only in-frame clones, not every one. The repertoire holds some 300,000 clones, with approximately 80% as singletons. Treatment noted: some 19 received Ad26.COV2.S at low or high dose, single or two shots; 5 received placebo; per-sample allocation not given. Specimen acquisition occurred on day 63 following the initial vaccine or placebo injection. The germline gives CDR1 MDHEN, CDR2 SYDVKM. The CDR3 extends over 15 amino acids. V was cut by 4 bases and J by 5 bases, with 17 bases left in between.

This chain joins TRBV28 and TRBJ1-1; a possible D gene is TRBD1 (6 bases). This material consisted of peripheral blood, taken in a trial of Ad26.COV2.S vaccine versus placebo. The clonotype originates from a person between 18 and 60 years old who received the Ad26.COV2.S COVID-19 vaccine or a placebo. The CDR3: CASSYRGPGRTEAFF. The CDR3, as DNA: TGTGCCAGCAGTTATCGGGGGCCCGGGAGAACTGAAGCTTTCTTT.